One sample yielded the 13 T cell receptor beta chains listed below, sequenced in a study of control samples from healthy donors and cancer patients. Sequencing used immunoSEQ multiplex PCR; TCRdb keeps in-frame clones, though not all of them. Among under 150,000 clones, roughly nine tenths were seen once, and the ten largest hold around 9%. Material: blood. The origin of the receptors is a woman aged 25 to 39 in good health.

The rearrangement uses TRBV2 and TRBJ2-5, with D perhaps matching TRBD2 (6 bases). The CDR3 runs 14 residues. The ends were cut back, 7 bases at V and 4 bases at J, with 16 bases in the middle. Germline loops: CDR1 SNHLY, CDR2 FYNNEI. CDR3 region: CASKGRTEGETQYF. CDR3 in DNA: TGTGCCAGCAAGGGTCGCACGGAGGGAGAGACCCAGTACTTC.

The rearrangement joins TRBV11-3 to TRBJ2-7; D may be TRBD2 (5 bases). The V gene lost 5 bases and the J gene lost 5 bases, with 13 bases spanning the gap. This CDR3 spans 13 amino acids. Germline V gene lookup returns CDR1 SGHNT and CDR2 YENEEA. The CDR3 DNA reads TGTGCCAGCAGCCCCACGTGGGAGCACGAGCAGTACTTC. It encodes CASSPTWEHEQYF.

J is TRBJ2-2 and V is TRBV19; TRBD2 aligns across 8 bases. V dropped 6 bases and J dropped 3; count of bases not matched to a gene: 6. The CDR3 extends over 15 amino acids. The germline gives CDR1 LNHDA, CDR2 SQIVND (reference sequence). The CDR3 DNA reads as TGTGCCAGTAGGAACTCGGGACTAGACACCGGGGAGCTGTTTTTT. Translation: CASRNSGLDTGELFF. The full variable domain, its missing parts supplied by reference TRBV19 and TRBJ2-2, is DGGITQSPKYLFRKEGQNVTLSCEQNLNHDAMYWYRQDPGQGLRLIYYSQIVNDFQKGDIAEGYSVSREKKESFPLTVTSAQKNPTAFYLCASRNSGLDTGELFFGEGSRLTVL.

The chain combines TRBV15 with TRBJ1-1; D might be TRBD1 (5 bases). Germline CDR1 reads LNHNV; CDR2 reads YYDKDF (reference sequence). The CDR3 has 14 residues. The V end lost 1 base, the J end lost 8 bases, and 14 bases lay between the germline ends. The CDR3 loop is CATSRGVTVREAFF. The CDR3 coding sequence is TGTGCCACCAGCAGAGGGGTGACAGTGAGGGAAGCTTTCTTT.

With respect to this clone: A read error may account for a junction end that differs from germline. The chain is built from TRBV29-1 and TRBJ1-6, with D perhaps TRBD1 (5 bases). The germline gives CDR1 SQVTM, CDR2 ANQGSEA. This CDR3 region has 18 residues. The CDR3 nucleotides read TGCAGCGGTGAACCGGGACCGCCGGCGGGCTCCTATAATTCACCCCTCCACTTT. The encoded protein is CSGEPGPPAGSYNSPLHF.

The CDR3 here is CSASMSENNQPQHF. The CDR3 region has the DNA TGCAGTGCTAGTATGTCGGAAAATAATCAGCCCCAGCATTTT. The chain joins TRBV20-1 to TRBJ1-5; D uncertain. The CDR3 runs to 14 residues. Germline V gene lookup returns CDR1 DFQATT and CDR2 SNEGSKA (reference sequence). V was shortened by 3 bases and J by 4 bases, with 13 bases between the two germline ends.

This chain joins TRBV3-1 (or the pseudogene TRBV3-2) and TRBJ1-5; tentatively, D is TRBD1 (5 bases). The germline gives CDR1 LGHDT, CDR2 YNNKEL (reference sequence). The CDR3 contains 16 residues. Trimming removed 1 base from V and 0 bases from J, with 10 bases in between. CDR3 nucleotides: TGTGCCAGCAGCCAAGGCTCGGGGACTAGCAATCAGCCCCAGCATTTT. The encoded protein is CASSQGSGTSNQPQHF.

The chain recombines TRBV6-2 or TRBV6-3 with TRBJ2-7, with D perhaps matching TRBD1 or TRBD2 (5 bases each). Germline CDR1 and CDR2: MNHEY and SVGEGT. This CDR3 region has 16 residues. V lost 5 bases and J 0 bases, leaving 17 bases between the germline ends. CDR3 bases: TGTGCCAGCAGTCCCCTACGACGGGACGTCTCCTACGAGCAGTACTTC. This sequence encodes CASSPLRRDVSYEQYF.

The rearrangement links TRBV7-2 to TRBJ2-5; 11 bases fit TRBD2. The CDR3 is made up of 16 amino acids. V shed 6 bases, J shed 1 base, and the junction held 7 bases outside the gene matches. CDR1 is SGHTA and CDR2 is FQGNSA in the germline V gene. The CDR3 sequence is CASSSGSGGGQETQYF. In DNA form, the CDR3 reads TGTGCCAGCAGTTCTGGTAGCGGGGGGGGCCAAGAGACCCAGTACTTC.

This sequence joins TRBV28 and TRBJ1-5; D is uncertain. Trimming took 4 bases from V and 7 from J, leaving 20 bases between them. Germline V gene sequence: CDR1 MDHEN, CDR2 SYDVKM. This CDR3 is 16 amino acids long. CDR3: CASSSPSLAQRQPQHF. The CDR3 DNA sequence: TGTGCCAGCAGTTCCCCCAGTTTGGCCCAGAGACAGCCCCAGCATTTT. The variable domain in full, with the rest retrieved from reference TRBV28 and TRBJ1-5, is DVKVTQSSRYLVKRTGEKVFLECVQDMDHENMFWYRQDPGLGLRLIYFSYDVKMKEKGDIPEGYSVSREKKERFSLILESASTNQTSMYLCASSSPSLAQRQPQHFGDGTRLSIL.

V is TRBV6-1 and J is TRBJ2-7; 7 bases fit TRBD1. From germline, CDR1 is MNHNS and CDR2 SASEGT. The ends lost 3 bases at V and 4 bases at J; junction bases unmatched: 9. The CDR3 is made up of 15 amino acids. The CDR3 loop is CASSDPRTGLYEQYF. CDR3 sequence (DNA): TGTGCCAGCAGTGACCCTAGGACAGGTTTATACGAGCAGTACTTC.

This sequence joins TRBV2 and TRBJ1-1; no clear D gene. Trimming left V 7 bases short and J 1 base short, with 13 bases between. This CDR3 spans 14 amino acids. CDR1 is SNHLY, CDR2 FYNNEI, per germline. CDR3 sequence (DNA): TGTGCCAGCATGGACCCAACAGAGAACACTGAAGCTTTCTTT. Translating it yields CASMDPTENTEAFF.

The V gene is TRBV11-3, the J gene TRBJ2-3, with 9 bases aligning to TRBD1. From germline, CDR1 is SGHNT and CDR2 YENEEA. The CDR3 is 14 amino acids. J lost 5 bases, V lost 5 bases, and 5 bases had no gene match. CDR3 bases: TGTGCCAGCAGCCTACAGGGGGCAGGAGATACGCAGTATTTT. Encoded protein: CASSLQGAGDTQYF.